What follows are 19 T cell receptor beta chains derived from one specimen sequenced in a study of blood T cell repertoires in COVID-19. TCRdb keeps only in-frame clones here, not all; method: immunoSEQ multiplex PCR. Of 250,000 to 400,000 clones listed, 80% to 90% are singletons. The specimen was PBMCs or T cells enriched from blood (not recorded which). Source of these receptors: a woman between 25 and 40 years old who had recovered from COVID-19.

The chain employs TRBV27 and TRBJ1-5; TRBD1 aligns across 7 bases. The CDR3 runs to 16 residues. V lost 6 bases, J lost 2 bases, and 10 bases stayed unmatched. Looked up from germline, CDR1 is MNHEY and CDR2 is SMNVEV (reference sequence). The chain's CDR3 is CASSPLQGQGNQPQHF. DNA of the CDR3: TGTGCCAGCAGCCCGTTACAGGGGCAAGGCAATCAGCCCCAGCATTTT.

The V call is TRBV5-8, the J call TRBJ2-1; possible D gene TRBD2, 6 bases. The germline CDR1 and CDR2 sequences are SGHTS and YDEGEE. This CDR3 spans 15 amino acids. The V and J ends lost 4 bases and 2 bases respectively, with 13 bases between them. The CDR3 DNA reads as TGTGCCAGCAGCGGGGGACTTGTGGCCTACAATGAGCAGTTCTTC. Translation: CASSGGLVAYNEQFF.

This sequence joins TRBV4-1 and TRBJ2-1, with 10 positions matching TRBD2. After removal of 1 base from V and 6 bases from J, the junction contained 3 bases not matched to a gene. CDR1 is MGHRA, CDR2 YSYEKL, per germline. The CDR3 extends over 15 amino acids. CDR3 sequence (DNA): TGCGCCAGCAGCCAAGTTCTAGCGGGGGTCAATGAGCAGTTCTTC. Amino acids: CASSQVLAGVNEQFF.

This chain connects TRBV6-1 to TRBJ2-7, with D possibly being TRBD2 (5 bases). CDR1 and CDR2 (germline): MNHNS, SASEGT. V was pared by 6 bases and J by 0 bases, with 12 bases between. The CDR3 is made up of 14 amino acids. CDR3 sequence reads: CASSLTGSSYEQYF. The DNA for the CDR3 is TGTGCCAGCAGCCTTACGGGGAGCTCCTACGAGCAGTACTTC.

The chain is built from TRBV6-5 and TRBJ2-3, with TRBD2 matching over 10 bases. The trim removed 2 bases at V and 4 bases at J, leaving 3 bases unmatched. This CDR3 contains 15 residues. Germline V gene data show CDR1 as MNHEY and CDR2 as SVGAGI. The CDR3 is CASSYALAGADTQYF. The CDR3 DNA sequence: TGTGCCAGCAGTTACGCCCTAGCGGGGGCAGATACGCAGTATTTT.

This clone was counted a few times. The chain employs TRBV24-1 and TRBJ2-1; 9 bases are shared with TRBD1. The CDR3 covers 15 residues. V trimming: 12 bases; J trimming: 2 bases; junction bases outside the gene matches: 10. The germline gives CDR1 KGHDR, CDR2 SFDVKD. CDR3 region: CAVSSGTGPYNEQFF. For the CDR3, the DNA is TGTGCCGTATCCTCCGGGACAGGGCCCTACAATGAGCAGTTCTTC.

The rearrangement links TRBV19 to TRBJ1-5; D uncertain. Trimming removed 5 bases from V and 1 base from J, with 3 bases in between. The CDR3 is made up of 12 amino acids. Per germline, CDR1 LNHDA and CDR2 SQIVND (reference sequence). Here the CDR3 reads CASSGSNQPQHF. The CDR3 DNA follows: TGTGCCAGTAGTGGCAGCAATCAGCCCCAGCATTTT.

CDR3 in DNA: TGTGCCAGTAGTATACTAGCGGGGGGGCTAGATACGCAGTATTTT. Its protein is CASSILAGGLDTQYF. The chain combines TRBV19 with TRBJ2-3; TRBD2 matches 12 bases. Germline lookup yields CDR1 LNHDA and CDR2 SQIVND (reference sequence). The CDR3 has 15 amino acids. V lost 2 bases and J lost 5; bases outside the gene matches: 2.

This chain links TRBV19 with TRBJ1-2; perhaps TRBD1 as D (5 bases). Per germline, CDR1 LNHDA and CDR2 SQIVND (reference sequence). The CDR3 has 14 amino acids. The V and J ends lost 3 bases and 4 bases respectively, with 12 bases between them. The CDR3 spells CASSIDRSSYGYTF. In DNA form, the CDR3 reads TGTGCCAGTAGTATTGACAGATCCTCCTATGGCTACACCTTC.

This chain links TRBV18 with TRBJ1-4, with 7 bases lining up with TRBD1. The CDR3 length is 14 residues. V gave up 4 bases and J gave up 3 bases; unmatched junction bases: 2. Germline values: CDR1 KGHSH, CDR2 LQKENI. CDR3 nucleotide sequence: TGTGCCAGCTCACAAGGGACAGCTAATGAAAAACTGTTTTTT. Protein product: CASSQGTANEKLFF.

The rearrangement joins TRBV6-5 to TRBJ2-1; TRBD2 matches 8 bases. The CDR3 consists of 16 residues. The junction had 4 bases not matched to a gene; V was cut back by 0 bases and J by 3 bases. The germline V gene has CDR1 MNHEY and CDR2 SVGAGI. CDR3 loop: CASSYSIGTSYNEQFF. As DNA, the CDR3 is TGTGCCAGCAGTTACTCGATCGGGACTAGCTACAATGAGCAGTTCTTC.

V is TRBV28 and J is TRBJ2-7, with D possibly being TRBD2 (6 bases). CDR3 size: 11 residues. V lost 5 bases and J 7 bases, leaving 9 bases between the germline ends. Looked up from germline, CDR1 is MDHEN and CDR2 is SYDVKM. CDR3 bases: TGTGCCAGCAGTCGGGGGTGGGAGCAGTACTTC. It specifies CASSRGWEQYF. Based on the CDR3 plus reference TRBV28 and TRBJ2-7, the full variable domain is DVKVTQSSRYLVKRTGEKVFLECVQDMDHENMFWYRQDPGLGLRLIYFSYDVKMKEKGDIPEGYSVSREKKERFSLILESASTNQTSMYLCASSRGWEQYFGPGTRLTVT.

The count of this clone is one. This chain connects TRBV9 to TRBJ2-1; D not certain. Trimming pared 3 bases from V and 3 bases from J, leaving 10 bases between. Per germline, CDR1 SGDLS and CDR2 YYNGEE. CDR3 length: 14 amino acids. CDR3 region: CASSETTFYNEQFF. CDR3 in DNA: TGTGCCAGCAGCGAGACGACATTCTACAATGAGCAGTTCTTC.

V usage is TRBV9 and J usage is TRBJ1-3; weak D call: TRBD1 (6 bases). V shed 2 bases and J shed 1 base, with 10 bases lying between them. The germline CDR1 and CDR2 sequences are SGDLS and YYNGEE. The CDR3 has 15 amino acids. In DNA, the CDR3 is TGTGCCAGCAGCGTGGGGACATCTTCTGGAAACACCATATATTTT. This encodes CASSVGTSSGNTIYF.

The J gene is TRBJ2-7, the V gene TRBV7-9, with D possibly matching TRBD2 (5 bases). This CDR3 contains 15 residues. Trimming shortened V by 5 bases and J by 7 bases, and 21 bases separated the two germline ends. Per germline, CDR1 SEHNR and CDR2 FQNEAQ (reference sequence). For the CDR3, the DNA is TGTGCCAGCAGCCCTAGCCCTGGGCCTATTGGGGAGCAGTACTTC. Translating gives CASSPSPGPIGEQYF.

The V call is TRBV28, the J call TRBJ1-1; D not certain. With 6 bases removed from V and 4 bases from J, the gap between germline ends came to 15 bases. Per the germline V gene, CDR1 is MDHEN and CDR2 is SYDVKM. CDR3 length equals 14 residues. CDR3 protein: CASSPLRVGTEAFF. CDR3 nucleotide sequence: TGTGCCAGCAGCCCCTTGCGGGTAGGCACTGAAGCTTTCTTT.

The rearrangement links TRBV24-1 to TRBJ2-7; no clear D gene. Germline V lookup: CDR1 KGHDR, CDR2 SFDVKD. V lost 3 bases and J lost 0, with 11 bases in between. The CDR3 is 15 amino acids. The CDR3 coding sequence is TGTGCCACCAGTGATCCTAAGCTAGGCTCCTACGAGCAGTACTTC. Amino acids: CATSDPKLGSYEQYF.

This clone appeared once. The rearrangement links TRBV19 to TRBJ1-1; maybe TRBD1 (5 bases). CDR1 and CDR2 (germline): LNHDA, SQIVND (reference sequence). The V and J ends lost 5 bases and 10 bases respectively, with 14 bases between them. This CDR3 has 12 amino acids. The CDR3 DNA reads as TGTGCCAGTAGTCTGGCGCAGGGAACAGCTTTCTTT. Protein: CASSLAQGTAFF.

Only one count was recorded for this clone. CDR3 residues: CASSADRAILGELFF. CDR3 in DNA: TGTGCCAGCAGCGCGGACAGGGCGATTTTGGGGGAGCTGTTTTTT. The V call is TRBV9, the J call TRBJ2-2, with 8 bases fitting TRBD1. The CDR3 is 15 residues long. From germline, CDR1 is SGDLS and CDR2 YYNGEE. J gave up 8 bases and V 3 bases, and 9 bases lay outside the gene matches.